The T cell receptor (beta chain) described here comes from a study of cytomegalovirus exposure and HLA in healthy donors (dated by TCRdb to the late 2010s). Context from the whole study: An earlier analysis of several hundred of the donors reported approximately 280 Gb of sequence data and 117 million unique TCR beta sequences obtained from around 190 million T cells. The genetic ancestry cluster associated with self-reported Caucasian donors included 81% of the approximately 430 genotyped donors. A separate validation cohort of 100 to 150 different subjects was used in addition to the roughly 720-subject first cohort. About 280 gigabases of sequencing data and 91 million or so unique TCR sequences made up an early release that covered around 640 HLA-typed donors. In a later genetic analysis, genome-wide SNP genotypes for about three fifths of the 666 donors were used, and that subset was treated as a discovery cohort. Across some 400 genotyped donors of the cohort, an average of approximately 240,000 unique TCR beta nucleotide sequences per donor were sequenced, and approximately 17% of those sequences were non-productive. Rather than drawing on any new phenotypic data, the later analysis identified candidate immune exposures from TCR beta sequences and the way those sequences occurred across donors. The T cell repertoires of 666 subjects were profiled by immunosequencing and related to cytomegalovirus serostatus. Because of strong linkage in the cohort, roughly five DR-DQ haplotypes were treated as single units for association and clustering. A later analysis re-analyzed previously published TCR beta repertoires from about 730 donors and added high-resolution HLA genotyping to study TCR occurrence patterns. The study aimed to test whether signatures of past pathogen exposure could be identified by cataloging public T cell receptors. Every discovery cohort repertoire had been produced on one sequencing platform. The study combined high-throughput TCR immunosequencing, statistical association of individual TCRs with disease status, and machine learning to predict cytomegalovirus infection status. Typing coverage differed by locus: A, B, C, DRB1 and DQB1 were typed in roughly 620-630 donors, DQA1 in roughly 500, DPA1 in 600 to 610, and DPB1 in 400 to 480. In an earlier analysis of a few hundred of the donors, high-throughput TCR beta sequencing was used to judge whether each TCR beta V gene segment behaved as functional or pseudogenic. Donor age, sex, ethnicity and CMV serostatus were collected together with the repertoire data. HLA typing covered class I and class II loci at four-digit resolution. Study-level results and caveats: A further reported finding was that TCR beta sequences accurately predicted the HLA-A and HLA-B alleles for most subjects in the first cohort. Compared with the approximately 720-donor mean, donors in an Asian-associated ancestry cluster had fewer N-insertions in productive TCRs, according to a later genetic analysis. Broadly in line with IMGT annotations, most TCR beta V segments showed up in productive rearrangements about 87% or about 30% of the time in an earlier analysis of 587 of the donors. Some IMGT-functional V segments, including TRBV6-2 and TRBV6-3, could not be distinguished by the 87-base-pair reads and were therefore excluded. The earlier analysis of 450 to 700 of the donors excluded some 16 rarely observed V segments, including chromosome 9 orphons, because counts were too low. Specific HLA alleles were associated with 16,951 TCR beta sequences at a false discovery rate of 0.05 in a later analysis. Cytomegalovirus status was reported to be diagnosed by the classifier with high specificity and sensitivity in both the original and validation cohorts. Correlated functional status among segregating V segments might reflect linkage disequilibrium, but an unknown experimental factor could not be ruled out. Only TCR beta chains were sequenced in this cohort, and the absence of alpha or paired-chain data limited detectable features. While some public TCRs were present in many individuals, most TCR sequences turned up only very rarely across donors. Strong co-occurrence of HLA alleles, especially DR and DQ, made assigning TCR associations to individual alleles difficult. The study listed 164 TCR beta chains as associated with cytomegalovirus. Compared with equally common non-associated chains, HLA-associated TCR beta chains in a later analysis were more clonally expanded and had lower generation probabilities. Several of the top co-occurrence clusters appeared to be linked to parvovirus B19, influenza, CMV and Epstein-Barr virus, according to a later analysis. The sequencing pipeline was judged likely to have produced a cluster of highly shared sequence variants as a technical artifact. In a later analysis, TCR association rates were found to vary across HLA loci, with the most associated TCRs seen for DRB1 alleles and the fewest for HLA-C alleles. Because HLA typing was missing for some donors at each locus, association tests included only the typed subset. It was suggested by the authors that the approach could potentially be generalized to other disease states and immunological phenotypes. Roughly uniform sequencing depth across donors was assumed in presence/absence analyses, although this assumption may not hold. In a later genetic analysis, a missense DCLRE1C variant was associated with V-gene and J-gene trimming of TCR beta chains, and the association was replicated in an independent cohort. CMV serostatus was the only immune exposure information available for the cohort. In vitro tests confirmed that three of the cytomegalovirus-associated TCR beta chains recognize cytomegalovirus antigens. In a later analysis, most CMV-associated TCR beta chains were found to appear HLA-restricted, with HLA associations seemingly driven largely by CMV exposure.

A remark on this clone: Its antigen has not been determined. No base-level quality is on record; no much larger clone is a single base apart.

Sequences SGHVS (CDR1) and FQNEAQ (CDR2) are obtained from the germline V gene. V loses 1 base at its end and J loses 4 bases; junction bases beyond the gene matches: 7. The CDR3 goes from the cysteine to the phenylalanine over 16 residues. Only the CDR3 DNA stays, 48 bases, in frame from base 1. The library was generated by the immunoSEQ multiplex PCR assay. For the multiplex PCR, a mixture combining 60 forward primers for TCR Vbeta segments and 13 reverse primers for TCR Jbeta segments was used. A multiplex PCR assay on genomic DNA amplified the CDR3 region of rearranged TCR beta genes. Amplified TCR beta libraries were sequenced as 87-base-pair reads on the Illumina HiSeq System. In the source study's methods: In a later analysis, tens of millions of unique TCR beta chains were counted across the roughly 670 repertoires, and some 10 million of these chains were shared by at least two donors. A nearest-neighbor algorithm error-corrected the raw reads and collapsed the reads into unique sequences, merging closely related sequences to remove PCR and sequencing errors. To assign V, D and J gene segments, CDR3 sequences were aligned to IMGT reference sequences. For a sequence to be retained, at least a six-nucleotide match to both a V gene segment and a J gene segment was required. Rearrangements were called productive when the CDR3 lacked stop codons and stayed in frame with V and J; all others were non-productive. CDR3 was defined according to IMGT convention as the region running from the second conserved V-encoded cysteine to the conserved J-encoded phenylalanine. Sequences without an unambiguous match to a single V gene segment were excluded from the earlier analysis of over 500 of the donors. In an earlier analysis of some 590 of the donors, a V segment was called functional when productive rearrangements were above 56.7%, and segregating when the standard deviation between donors exceeded 5%. A statistical classification framework was built to diagnose cytomegalovirus status from the catalog of TCR beta chain sequences. In a later analysis, V and J genes were assigned by comparing TCR nucleotide sequences against IMGT/GENE-DB human TR gene sequences. Using the TCRdist pipeline, a later analysis assigned CDR3 sequences along with most-parsimonious VDJ recombination scenarios. A later analysis defined each TCR beta chain by its CDR3 amino acid sequence plus V-gene family, and excluded reads lacking a unique V-gene family. A later analysis removed 592 highly shared, low-generation-probability nucleotide sequences to deal with suspected cross-contamination and a sequencing artifact. In a later analysis, a clonal expansion index for each public chain was calculated from normalized within-repertoire ranks of inferred template counts. In a later analysis, generation probabilities were computed using a VDJ recombination model fitted to out-of-frame rearrangements, and the results were checked against IGoR. In a later analysis, TCR-TCR, TCR-HLA and TCR-CMV co-occurrence was scored with hypergeometric tests, and a repertoire-size bias correction was applied to TCR pairs. False discovery rates were estimated in a later analysis by permuting HLA or CMV assignments 20 times. A later analysis grouped co-occurring TCRs with DBSCAN, adding TCRdist sequence similarity when clustering within HLA-allele-positive subsets. Repertoires with fewer than 30,000 or more than 120,000 public chains were left out of co-occurrence clustering, as were five repertoires with anomalous nucleotide sharing. Not all clones reach the TCRdb copy of this immuneACCESS table, which keeps in-frame sequences only. Checked studies attribute under half of the gap to unresolved V genes and leave the rest unexplained. V and J calls and clone size are given by that table; D and trimming were obtained from the DNA. Within this sample are about 150,000 clones, with over 50% of them counted one time only. The ten most abundant clones make up 1.5% to 2% of the sample.

The cohort was made up of 650 to 700 healthy bone marrow donors. At the time of sampling, all cohort members were nominally healthy, though unrecorded immune exposures were likely present. Of the 690 or so cohort members, some 270 had positive CMV serostatus and 350 to 450 had negative CMV serostatus, and CMV serostatus was not recorded for the donor. Each donor provided a peripheral blood sample, and peripheral blood mononuclear cells were used for TCR beta sequencing. Genomic DNA extraction from the blood cell samples was performed with the Qiagen DNeasy Blood Extraction Kit. This receptor chain uses TRBV7-8 and TRBJ2-3; the junction holds 8 bases that match TRBD2. This TCR was recovered from a human donor in good health. The sequenced sample was PBMCs. The CDR3 protein sequence reads: CASSLVWTGRADTQYF. The sequence in DNA is TGTGCCAGCAGCTTAGTTTGGACCGGGAGGGCAGATACGCAGTATTTT.